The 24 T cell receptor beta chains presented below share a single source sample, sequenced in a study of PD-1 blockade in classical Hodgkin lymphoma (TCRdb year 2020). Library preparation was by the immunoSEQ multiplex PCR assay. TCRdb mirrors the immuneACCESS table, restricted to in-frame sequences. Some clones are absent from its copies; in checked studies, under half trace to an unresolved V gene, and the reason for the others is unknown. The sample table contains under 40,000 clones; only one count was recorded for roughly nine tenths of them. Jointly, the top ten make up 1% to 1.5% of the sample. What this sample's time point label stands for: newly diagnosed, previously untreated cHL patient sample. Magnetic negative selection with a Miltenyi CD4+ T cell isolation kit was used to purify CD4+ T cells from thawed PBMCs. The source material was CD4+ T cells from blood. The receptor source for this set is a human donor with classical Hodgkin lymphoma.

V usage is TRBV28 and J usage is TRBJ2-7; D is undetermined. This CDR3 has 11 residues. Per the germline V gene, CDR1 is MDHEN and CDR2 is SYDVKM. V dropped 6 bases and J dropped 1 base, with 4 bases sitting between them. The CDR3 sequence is CASSRSYEQYF. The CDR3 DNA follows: TGTGCCAGCAGCCGTTCCTACGAGCAGTACTTC.

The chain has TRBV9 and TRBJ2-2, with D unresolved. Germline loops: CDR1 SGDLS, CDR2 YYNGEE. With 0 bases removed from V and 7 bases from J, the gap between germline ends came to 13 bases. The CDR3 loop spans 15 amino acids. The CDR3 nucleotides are TGTGCCAGCAGCGTAGGGATAGCATGGGGCGGGGAGCTGTTTTTT. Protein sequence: CASSVGIAWGGELFF.

The CDR3 reads CASSLVGSGSYNEQFF. The CDR3 DNA reads as TGTGCCAGCAGCTTGGTTGGGAGTGGCTCCTACAATGAGCAGTTCTTC. The V gene is TRBV5-6, the J gene TRBJ2-1, with a possible D match to TRBD2 (5 bases). This CDR3 is built from 16 residues. V lost 0 bases, J lost 0 bases, and 10 bases lay in between. Germline V gene lookup returns CDR1 SGHDT and CDR2 YYEEEE.

CDR3 region: CASSSSGFEQYF. The CDR3 nucleotides are TGTGCCAGCAGTTCCTCGGGGTTTGAGCAGTATTTT. This chain links TRBV28 with TRBJ2-3, with D possibly being TRBD2 (5 bases). Trimming took off 4 bases at V and 11 bases at J, with 13 bases between the two ends. The CDR3 sequence is 12 residues long. Germline V gives CDR1 MDHEN, CDR2 SYDVKM.

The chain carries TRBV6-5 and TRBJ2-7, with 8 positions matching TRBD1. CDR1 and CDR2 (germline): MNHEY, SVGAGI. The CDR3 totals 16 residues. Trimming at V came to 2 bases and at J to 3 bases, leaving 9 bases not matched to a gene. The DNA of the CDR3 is TGTGCCAGCAGTTACCGGCGAGGACAGGGTATCTACGAGCAGTACGTC. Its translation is CASSYRRGQGIYEQYV.

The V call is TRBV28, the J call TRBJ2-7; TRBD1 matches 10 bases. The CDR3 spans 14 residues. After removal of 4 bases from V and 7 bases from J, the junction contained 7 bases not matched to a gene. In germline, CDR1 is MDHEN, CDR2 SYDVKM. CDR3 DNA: TGTGCCAGCAGTTGGGGGACAGGGGCGGGTGAGCAGTACGTC. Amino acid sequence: CASSWGTGAGEQYV.

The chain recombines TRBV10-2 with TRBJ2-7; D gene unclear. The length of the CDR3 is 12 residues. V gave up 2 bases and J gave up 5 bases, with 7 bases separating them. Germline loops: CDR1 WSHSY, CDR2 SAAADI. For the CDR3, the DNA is TGCGCCAGCAGTGAGGCATGGAACGAGCAGTACGTC. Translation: CASSEAWNEQYV.

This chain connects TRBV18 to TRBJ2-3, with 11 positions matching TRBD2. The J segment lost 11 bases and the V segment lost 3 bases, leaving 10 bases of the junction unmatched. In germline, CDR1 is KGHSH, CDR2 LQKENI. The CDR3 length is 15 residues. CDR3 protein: CASSPGLAGPSGQYF. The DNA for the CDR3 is TGTGCCAGCTCACCCGGACTAGCGGGCCCCAGTGGGCAGTATTTT.

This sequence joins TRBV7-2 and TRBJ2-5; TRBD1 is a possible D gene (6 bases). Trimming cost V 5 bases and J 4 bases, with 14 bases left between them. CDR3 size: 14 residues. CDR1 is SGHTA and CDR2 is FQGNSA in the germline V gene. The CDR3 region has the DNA TGTGCCAGCAGCCCACAAACAGGGACAGAGACCCAGTACTTC. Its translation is CASSPQTGTETQYF.

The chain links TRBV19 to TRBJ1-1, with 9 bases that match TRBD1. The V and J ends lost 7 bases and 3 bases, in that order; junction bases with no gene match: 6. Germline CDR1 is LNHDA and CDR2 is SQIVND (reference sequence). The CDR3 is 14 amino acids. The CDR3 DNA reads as TGTGCCAGTACCCAGACAGGGGGGGACACTGAAGCTTTCTTT. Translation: CASTQTGGDTEAFF.

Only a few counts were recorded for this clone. The CDR3 DNA sequence: TGCGCCAGCTCAATGACAGTCCAAGAGACCCAGTACTTC. Protein: CASSMTVQETQYF. This chain joins TRBV10-1 and TRBJ2-5; a weak D match, TRBD1 (5 bases). Germline values: CDR1 WNHNN, CDR2 SYGVQD (reference sequence). The CDR3 is made up of 13 amino acids. The germline V and J ends were trimmed by 8 bases and 1 base, with 11 bases remaining between them.

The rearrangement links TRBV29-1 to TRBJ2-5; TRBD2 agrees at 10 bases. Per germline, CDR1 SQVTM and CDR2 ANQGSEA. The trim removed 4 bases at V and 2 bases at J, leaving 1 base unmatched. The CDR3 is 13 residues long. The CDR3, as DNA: TGCAGCGTTGCTAGCGGGAGTCAAGAGACCCAGTACTTC. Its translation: CSVASGSQETQYF.

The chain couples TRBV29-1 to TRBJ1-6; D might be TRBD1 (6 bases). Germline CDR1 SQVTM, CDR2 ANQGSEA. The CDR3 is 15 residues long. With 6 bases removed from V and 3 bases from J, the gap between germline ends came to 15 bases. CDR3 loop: CSVSTGPLYNSPLHF. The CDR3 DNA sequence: TGCAGCGTGTCAACAGGGCCCCTCTATAATTCACCCCTCCACTTT.

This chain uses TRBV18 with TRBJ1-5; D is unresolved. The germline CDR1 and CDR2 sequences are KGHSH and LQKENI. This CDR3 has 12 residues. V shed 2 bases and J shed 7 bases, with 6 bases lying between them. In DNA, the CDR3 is TGTGCCAGCTCACCAGATGGCCAGCCCCAGCATTTT. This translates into CASSPDGQPQHF.

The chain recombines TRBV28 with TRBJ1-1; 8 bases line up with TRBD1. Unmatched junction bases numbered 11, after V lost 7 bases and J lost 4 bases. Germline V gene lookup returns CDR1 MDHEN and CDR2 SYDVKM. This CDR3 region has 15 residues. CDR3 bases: TGTGCCAGCAAAGAGCCAGGGGGCAGCGGCACTGAAGCTTTCTTT. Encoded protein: CASKEPGGSGTEAFF.

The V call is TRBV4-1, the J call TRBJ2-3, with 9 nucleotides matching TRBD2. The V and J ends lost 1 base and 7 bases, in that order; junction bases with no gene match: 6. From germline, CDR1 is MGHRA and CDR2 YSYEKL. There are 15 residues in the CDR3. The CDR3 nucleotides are TGCGCCAGCAGCCAAGTTCTGCGGGAGGGTAATACGCAGTATTTT. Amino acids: CASSQVLREGNTQYF.

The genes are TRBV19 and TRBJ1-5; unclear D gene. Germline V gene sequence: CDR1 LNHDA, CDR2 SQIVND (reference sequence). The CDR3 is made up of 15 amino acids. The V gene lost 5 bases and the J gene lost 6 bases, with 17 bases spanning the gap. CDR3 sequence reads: CASSPPRDGVQPQHF. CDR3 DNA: TGTGCCAGTAGTCCCCCCCGTGATGGGGTTCAGCCCCAGCATTTT.

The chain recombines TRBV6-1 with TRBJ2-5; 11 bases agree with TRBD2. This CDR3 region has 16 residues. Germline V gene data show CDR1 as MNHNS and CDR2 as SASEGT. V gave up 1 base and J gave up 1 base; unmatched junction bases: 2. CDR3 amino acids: CASSEGLAGFQETQYF. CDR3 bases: TGTGCCAGCAGTGAAGGACTAGCGGGATTCCAAGAGACCCAGTACTTC.

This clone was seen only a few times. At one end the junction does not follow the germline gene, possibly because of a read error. CDR3 sequence (DNA): TGTGCCAGCAGTTTGGGGAGTCAAGGGACCCAGTACTTC. This codes for CASSLGSQGTQYF. This chain links TRBV2 with TRBJ2-5, with a possible D match to TRBD2 (5 bases). The length of the CDR3 is 13 residues. CDR1 is SNHLY and CDR2 is FYNNEI in the germline V gene.

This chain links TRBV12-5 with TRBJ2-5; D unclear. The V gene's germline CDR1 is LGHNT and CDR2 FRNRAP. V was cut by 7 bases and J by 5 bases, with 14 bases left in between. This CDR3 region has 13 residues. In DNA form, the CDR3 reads TGTGCTAGTGCCGCCCCGTCCCGGGAGACCCAGTACTTC. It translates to CASAAPSRETQYF. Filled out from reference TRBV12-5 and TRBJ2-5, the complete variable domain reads DARVTQTPRHKVTEMGQEVTMRCQPILGHNTVFWYRQTMMQGLELLAYFRNRAPLDDSGMPKDRFSAEMPDATLATLKIQPSEPRDSAVYFCASAAPSRETQYFGPGTRLLVL.

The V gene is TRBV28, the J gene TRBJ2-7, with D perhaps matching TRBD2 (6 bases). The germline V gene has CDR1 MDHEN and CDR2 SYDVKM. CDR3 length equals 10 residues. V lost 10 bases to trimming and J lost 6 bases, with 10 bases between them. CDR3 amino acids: CATQRAEQYF. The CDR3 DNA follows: TGTGCCACCCAGCGGGCCGAGCAGTACTTC.

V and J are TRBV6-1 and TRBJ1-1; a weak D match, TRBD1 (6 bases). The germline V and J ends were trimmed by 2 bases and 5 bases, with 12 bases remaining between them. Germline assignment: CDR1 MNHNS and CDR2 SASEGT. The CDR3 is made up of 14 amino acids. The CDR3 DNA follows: TGTGCCAGCAGTGAACGGGGGCGGGATACTGAAGCTTTCTTT. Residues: CASSERGRDTEAFF.

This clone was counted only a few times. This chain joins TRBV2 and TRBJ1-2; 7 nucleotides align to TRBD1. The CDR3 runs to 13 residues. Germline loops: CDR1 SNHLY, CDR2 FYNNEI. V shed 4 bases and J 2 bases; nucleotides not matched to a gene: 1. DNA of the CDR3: TGTGCCAGCAGTGTGGGACAGAACTATGGCTACACCTTC. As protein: CASSVGQNYGYTF.

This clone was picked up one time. The CDR3 region has the DNA TGCGCCAGCATGAGAACTAGGACTAATGAAAAACTGTTTTTT. As protein: CASMRTRTNEKLFF. The chain uses TRBV10-2 and TRBJ1-4; no firm D call. The CDR3 has 14 residues. Trimming stripped 7 bases from V and 2 bases from J, with 11 bases between. Germline V CDR1 and CDR2: WSHSY, SAAADI.